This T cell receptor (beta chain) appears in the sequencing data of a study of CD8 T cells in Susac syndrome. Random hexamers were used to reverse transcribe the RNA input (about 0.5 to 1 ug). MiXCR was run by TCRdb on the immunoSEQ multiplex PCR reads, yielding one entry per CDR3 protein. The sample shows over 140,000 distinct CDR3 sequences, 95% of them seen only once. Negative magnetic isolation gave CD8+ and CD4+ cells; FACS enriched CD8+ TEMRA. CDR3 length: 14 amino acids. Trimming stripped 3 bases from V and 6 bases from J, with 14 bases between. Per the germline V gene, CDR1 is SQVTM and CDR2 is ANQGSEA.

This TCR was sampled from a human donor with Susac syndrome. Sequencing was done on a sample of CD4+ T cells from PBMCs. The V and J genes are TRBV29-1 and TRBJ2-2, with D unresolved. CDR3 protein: CSVEARSPAGELFF. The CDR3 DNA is TGCAGCGTTGAGGCCAGGTCCCCCGCCGGGGAGCTGTTTTTT.